Presented here are 10 T cell receptor beta chains from one specimen sequenced in a study of T cell responses to AZD1222 COVID-19 vaccine. The repertoire was sequenced with immunoSEQ multiplex PCR; TCRdb's copy has only in-frame clones and lacks some. The sample lists under 200,000 clones, 88% occurring once. This specimen was peripheral blood, taken 28 days after the second AZD1222 dose. The receptors here all came from an adult who received the AZD1222 COVID-19 vaccine.

This clone has more than one count but fewer than ten. Written as DNA, the CDR3 is TGTGCCAGCAGCGTAGCAGGGGCCTCCTACGAGCAGTACTTC. It translates to CASSVAGASYEQYF. The V gene is TRBV9, the J gene TRBJ2-7; maybe TRBD1 (6 bases). Germline CDR1 is SGDLS and CDR2 is YYNGEE. The CDR3 is 14 amino acids. V lost 0 bases and J lost 0, with 7 bases in between.

The V gene is TRBV28, the J gene TRBJ1-6; tentative D call: TRBD1 (5 bases). V was clipped by 5 bases and J by 7 bases, with 12 bases between them. CDR3 length: 14 amino acids. Germline V gene lookup returns CDR1 MDHEN and CDR2 SYDVKM. CDR3 DNA sequence: TGTGCCAGCAGTCTGGGGGGGGAGAATTCACCCCTCCACTTT. Protein product: CASSLGGENSPLHF. Drawing the rest from reference TRBV28 and TRBJ1-6, the complete variable domain is DVKVTQSSRYLVKRTGEKVFLECVQDMDHENMFWYRQDPGLGLRLIYFSYDVKMKEKGDIPEGYSVSREKKERFSLILESASTNQTSMYLCASSLGGENSPLHFGNGTRLTVT.

This chain links TRBV19 with TRBJ1-5, with D possibly matching TRBD1 (6 bases). CDR3 length: 19 residues. Per the germline V gene, CDR1 is LNHDA and CDR2 is SQIVND (reference sequence). Deletions cut 4 bases from V and 0 bases from J, with 22 bases between. CDR3: CASSRNPRGEGHSNQPQHF. The CDR3 nucleotides read TGTGCCAGTAGTAGAAACCCCAGGGGCGAGGGACATAGCAATCAGCCCCAGCATTTT. Full variable domain (missing parts from reference TRBV19 and TRBJ1-5): DGGITQSPKYLFRKEGQNVTLSCEQNLNHDAMYWYRQDPGQGLRLIYYSQIVNDFQKGDIAEGYSVSREKKESFPLTVTSAQKNPTAFYLCASSRNPRGEGHSNQPQHFGDGTRLSIL.

The chain joins TRBV19 to TRBJ1-5; 10 bases align to TRBD1. The CDR3 length is 14 residues. The germline gives CDR1 LNHDA, CDR2 SQIVND (reference sequence). V dropped 7 bases and J dropped 6; count of bases not matched to a gene: 6. The CDR3 reads CASKRDRGSQPQHF. CDR3 coding DNA: TGTGCCAGTAAACGGGACAGGGGCAGTCAGCCCCAGCATTTT.

J is TRBJ2-7 and V is TRBV6-5; 7 positions agree with TRBD2. V was clipped by 0 bases and J by 2 bases; unmatched bases: 4. CDR3 size: 15 residues. Looked up from germline, CDR1 is MNHEY and CDR2 is SVGAGI. This CDR3 is CASSYSAGTPYEQYF. CDR3 coding DNA: TGTGCCAGCAGTTACTCAGCGGGGACCCCCTACGAGCAGTACTTC.

The chain recombines TRBV12-3 or TRBV12-4 with TRBJ1-2; D gene ambiguous. The V end was cut by 6 bases, the J end by 4 bases, with 9 bases between. The CDR3 has 12 residues. CDR3 protein: CASRRTVYGYTF. CDR3 bases: TGTGCCAGCAGGCGGACGGTCTATGGCTACACCTTC.

The J gene is TRBJ1-1, the V gene TRBV7-3, with unresolved D. Deletions cut 3 bases from V and 1 base from J, with 9 bases between. The CDR3 loop spans 14 amino acids. Germline CDR1 is SGHTA and CDR2 is FQGTGA. CDR3 sequence: CASSLTVKNTEAFF. DNA of the CDR3: TGTGCCAGCAGCTTGACGGTCAAGAACACTGAAGCTTTCTTT.

The V call is TRBV7-2, the J call TRBJ2-7; TRBD2 aligns across 10 bases. CDR3 length: 16 residues. In germline, CDR1 is SGHTA, CDR2 FQGNSA. V shed 7 bases and J 4 bases; nucleotides not matched to a gene: 13. As DNA, the CDR3 is TGTGCCAGCACTATCACAGGCACTAGCGGGGCTTACGAGCAGTACTTC. As protein: CASTITGTSGAYEQYF.

The CDR3 region has the DNA TGTGCCAGCAGCCAAGCAGGGACCTATGGCTACACCTTC. Translation: CASSQAGTYGYTF. The chain employs TRBV14 and TRBJ1-2; possibly TRBD1 for D (5 bases). This CDR3 has 13 residues. V lost 1 base and J lost 4, with 7 bases in between. The germline CDR1 and CDR2 sequences are SGHDN and FVKESK.

The V and J genes are TRBV5-1 and TRBJ2-1; possible D gene TRBD2, 5 bases. The CDR3 contains 13 residues. V lost 0 bases and J lost 8, with 9 bases in between. The germline CDR1 and CDR2 sequences are SGHRS and YFSETQ. The CDR3 coding sequence is TGCGCCAGCAGCTTGGTACTCGGGGATGAGCAGTTCTTC. Protein sequence: CASSLVLGDEQFF.